Included here is one T cell receptor beta chain sequence, with context. As yet, its antigen is unknown. Unstimulated regulatory T cells (CD4+CD25+CD127-), CD4+CD25- non-regulatory cells, CD4 and CD8 cells were FACS-sorted from thawed PBMCs. This entry comes from a study of Tregs in tolerant kidney transplant recipients. Turning to the study itself: The nonmyeloablative bone marrow transplants came from related graft donors, with transient mixed chimerism. Study-wide results and caveats: Few patients were studied, so findings need validation in larger groups. This study did not directly address biological reproducibility.

This CDR3 contains 15 residues. Germline V gene sequence: CDR1 SGHAT, CDR2 FQNNGV. V lost 0 bases, J lost 1 base, and 9 bases lay in between. Data came from immunoSEQ multiplex PCR; TCRdb stores just in-frame clones and leaves some out. This sample carries 90,000 to 130,000 clones, around 91% of them seen once, and the ten largest clones take about 0.31%. The TCR comes from a human donor who received a combined kidney and bone marrow transplant. The source was CD4+ T cells from blood, collected before the transplant. The chain links TRBV11-2 to TRBJ1-2; D ambiguous. CDR3 bases: TGTGCCAGCAGCTTAGATTTAGGAGATAACTATGGCTACACCTTC. This translates into CASSLDLGDNYGYTF.